This T cell receptor beta chain is from a study of response to subunit inactivated influenza vaccine. TCRdb re-called the RT-PCR reads through MiXCR, storing one row per CDR3 protein. The sample has around 480,000 distinct CDR3 sequences, over 9.5% seen once. Notes on the study in general: With each seasonal influenza vaccination, the authors suggested, few new T cells are recruited.

The V gene's germline CDR1 is MDHEN and CDR2 SYDVKM. CDR3 length equals 12 residues. Trimming took 8 bases from V and 2 from J, leaving 10 bases between them. This clonotype appeared a few times. Its antigen is as yet unknown. The sample was PBMCs from blood, taken roughly 45 days after vaccination. The TCR was taken from a man between 45 and 60 years old who received an inactivated influenza vaccine. V and J are TRBV28 and TRBJ2-7; D remains unclear. The CDR3 protein is CASVGTTYEQYF. As DNA, the CDR3 is TGTGCCAGCGTGGGCACGACCTACGAGCAGTACTTC.